This TCR beta chain was found in a study of T cells after yellow fever vaccination. With 6 bases clipped from V and 6 bases from J, the junction kept 10 bases outside the gene matches. CDR1 and CDR2 from the germline V gene are SGHVS and FQNEAQ. CDR3 length equals 15 residues. TCRdb passed the 5' RACE reads through MiXCR, listing each CDR3 protein once. This repertoire shows around 120,000 distinct CDR3 sequences, about 7.8% found once; its top ten account for 2.7%. This clonotype was seen many times. The rearrangement joins TRBV7-8 to TRBJ2-1, with TRBD2 identical over 8 bases. This receptor was taken from a man in his late teens or twenties who received the YFV17D yellow fever vaccine. Sequenced here: CD4+ T cells sorted from PBMCs, sampled roughly 47 days after the first yellow fever vaccination. This CDR3 is CASRVSGAILNEQFF. The CDR3 DNA is TGTGCCAGCAGGGTTAGCGGGGCAATACTCAATGAGCAGTTCTTC.